This T cell receptor (beta chain) was profiled in a study of neurological immune-mediated disorders. The time point was: longitudinal time-point 3. The CDR3 totals 17 residues. J was trimmed by 4 bases and V by 0 bases; bases with no gene match: 11. Germline loops: CDR1 SGHRS, CDR2 YFSETQ. Comment on this clonotype: A much larger clone differs from this one at a single base, so this may be a read error.

Each TCR transcript was tagged with a 10-nucleotide random UMI during 5'RACE. TCRdb re-called the 5' RACE reads through MiXCR, storing one row per CDR3 protein. The sample holds around 97,000 distinct CDR3 sequences, more than 10% seen once. The sample was PBMCs. V is TRBV5-1 and J is TRBJ2-3, with TRBD1 matching over 7 bases. The TCR originated in a female donor with HTLV-1-associated myelopathy (HAM/TSP). The CDR3 reads CASSLEHGDRAPDTQYF. In DNA, the CDR3 is TGCGCCAGCAGCTTGGAGCACGGTGACAGGGCCCCAGATACGCAGTATTTT.